This TCR beta chain was sequenced in a study of CD8+CD57+ T cells in acquired aplastic anemia. About the research overall: The study obtained an average of around 3.4 ug of DNA from sorted CD4+ and CD8+ cells.

The authors sequenced patients whose flow cytometry had shown CD8+CD57+ cell expansion. By the time of blood sampling, patients had still received no therapy. V was pared by 2 bases and J by 4 bases, with 9 bases between. The CDR3 sequence is 15 residues long. Points from the study as a whole: Overlap between patients and controls comprised about 28 CD8+ CDR3 sequences.

This clonotype appeared a single time. Antigen specificity is unknown. CDR3 and TCR beta VDJ profiling relied on a genomic DNA template. Each CDR3 protein is one row after TCRdb ran MiXCR on the reads. The sample lists under 350,000 distinct CDR3 sequences, approximately 58% occurring once. The sequenced material came from sorted CD4+, CD8+, or CD8+CD57+ T cells (not recorded which) from PBMCs. This TCR came from a human donor with aplastic anemia. V usage is TRBV12-3 or TRBV12-4 and J usage is TRBJ2-6, with D possibly TRBD2 on 5 matching bases. As DNA, the CDR3 is TGTGCCAGCAGTTTACCAGGAGGAGGGGCCAACGTCCTGACTTTC. As protein: CASSLPGGGANVLTF.